This T cell receptor beta chain emerged from a study of a mutant IDH1 vaccine in newly diagnosed glioma (dated by TCRdb to about 2021). Some background on the complete study: Vaccination began 4-6 weeks after radiotherapy alone, or alongside temozolomide cycles in the chemotherapy-containing groups. Peripheral blood samples were drawn at six visits, namely V03 (baseline), V05, V07, V10, V12 and V13. Of the roughly 31 treated patients, approximately 62% were male and about 40% were female, and the mean age was around 40 years. For exploratory analyses, around 26 treated patients had longitudinal TCRB deep sequencing done wherever samples were available. Prior to enrollment, patients had been given standard therapy consisting of radiotherapy alone, temozolomide alone, or radiochemotherapy with temozolomide, with the combination given to most patients. The week-35 safety follow-up was designated visit V12, and the week-47 end of study was designated visit V13.

This clone appeared a single time. Its binding antigen is unknown. One base away there is no much larger clone; base qualities are not given. This sample's time point label indicates: week 35, safety follow-up. A 20-mer mutant IDH1 peptide at 300 micrograms in Montanide made up each vaccine dose, which was injected subcutaneously together with topical imiquimod. Patients were given eight vaccinations, in weeks 1, 3, 5, 7, 11, 15, 19 and 23, which matched visits V03 through V10. All donors had newly diagnosed IDH1-mutant astrocytomas of WHO grade 3 or 4 that showed loss of nuclear ATRX. The samples were drawn from NOA16, a multicentre, single-arm, open-label phase I trial in Germany that tested a mutant IDH1 peptide vaccine in humans for the first time. Genomic DNA for TCRB sequencing was extracted from EDTA blood using the DNeasy Blood and Tissue Kit. Study-wide conclusions, independent of this receptor: Availability determined which PBMC samples were chosen for TCRB deep sequencing. The authors stated that sample limitations prevented analyses of patient blood samples from being reproduced. Immune responses induced by the vaccine were seen in 90% to 95% of patients across multiple MHC alleles. No apparent relationship was observed between pseudoprogression and alterations in the top peripheral T cell clonotypes detected by TCRB sequencing.

Libraries were built with the immunoSEQ multiplex PCR assay. Rearranged TCR beta chain sequences were amplified with the hsTCRB Kit following the manufacturer's protocol. Sequencing of TCRB libraries was carried out on an Illumina MiSeq. Concerning the study's data processing: Demultiplexing, trimming and gene mapping were performed with the kit vendor's proprietary platform. TCRdb took over this immuneACCESS table, retaining in-frame rearrangements with V and J assigned. Such tables are incomplete; in checked studies, under half of the missing clones stem from an unresolved V gene, and the remainder is unexplained. The DNA gave D and trimming, while V, J and clone size come from that table. A total of approximately 66,000 clones appear in this sample, around four fifths of them only once. In total, the top ten clones hold about 4% of the sample. Source: PBMCs, taken from a glioma patient whose treatment included an IDH1 peptide vaccine. The TCR sequence derives from a man in his thirties or forties with glioma.

This receptor has the CDR3 CASSLSLTGNTIYF. The sequenced DNA: TGTGCCAGCAGTTTATCGCTTACTGGAAACACCATATATTTT. This chain is built from TRBV28 and TRBJ1-3; the D gene remains uncertain. CDR3 length: 14 amino acids, cysteine to phenylalanine. Kept here is only the CDR3 DNA, which spans 42 bases and is read in frame from base 1. The germline V gene yields MDHEN for CDR1 and SYDVKM for CDR2. V is reduced by 1 base and J by 2 bases, leaving a spacing of 6 bases between them.